Shown below are 31 T cell receptor beta chains from a single sample sequenced in a study of blood T cells in healthy people across ages. A second PCR of about 7 to 12 cycles used a sample-barcoded 5' primer and a J-beta primer mix. Using its own MiXCR run on the 5' RACE reads, TCRdb lists one record per CDR3 protein. The table lists roughly 700,000 distinct CDR3 sequences, just under 25% of them singletons. The data were also submitted as part of a second study, on T cells of mothers and their children.

The sample taken for sequencing was blood. These receptors were taken from a boy aged 5 to 17 in good health.

V usage is TRBV29-1 and J usage is TRBJ1-4; D gene uncertain. The germline V gene encodes CDR1 SQVTM and CDR2 ANQGSEA. The CDR3 spans 13 residues. V lost 2 bases and J 3 bases, leaving 7 bases between the germline ends. The CDR3 coding sequence is TGCAGCGTTGAACTTAGTCCTAATGAAAAACTGTTTTTT. Translating gives CSVELSPNEKLFF.

The gene calls are TRBV7-2 and TRBJ2-4; either TRBD1 or TRBD2 may fit D (5 bases each). Trimming cost V 2 bases and J 0 bases, with 11 bases left between them. CDR1 is SGHTA, CDR2 FQGNSA, per germline. The CDR3 is made up of 16 amino acids. As DNA, the CDR3 is TGTGCCAGCAGCTTAAGGGACGGTATAGCCAAAAACATTCAGTACTTC. Its translation is CASSLRDGIAKNIQYF.

The J gene is TRBJ1-1, the V gene TRBV7-6, with 7 bases aligning to TRBD1. V shed 1 base, J shed 0 bases, and the junction held 5 bases outside the gene matches. Germline CDR1 and CDR2: SGHVS and FNYEAQ. The CDR3 covers 16 residues. The CDR3 nucleotides are TGTGCCAGCAGCTTAGGACGACAGGGTCTGAACACTGAAGCTTTCTTT. It is translated as CASSLGRQGLNTEAFF.

The chain combines TRBV18 with TRBJ2-1, with D possibly TRBD1 on 5 matching bases. V was pared by 3 bases and J by 7 bases, with 10 bases between. Germline CDR1 reads KGHSH; CDR2 reads LQKENI. This CDR3 is built from 13 residues. CDR3 sequence reads: CASSPEQANEQFF. The CDR3 DNA sequence: TGTGCCAGCTCACCGGAACAGGCAAATGAGCAGTTCTTC. Using reference TRBV18 and TRBJ2-1 for the parts outside the CDR3, the full variable domain is NAGVMQNPRHLVRRRGQEARLRCSPMKGHSHVYWYRQLPEEGLKFMVYLQKENIIDESGMPKERFSAEFPKEGPSILRIQQVVRGDSAAYFCASSPEQANEQFFGPGTRLTVL.

The V call is TRBV7-2, the J call TRBJ1-6; D may be TRBD1 (5 bases). The CDR3 covers 14 residues. Per the germline V gene, CDR1 is SGHTA and CDR2 is FQGNSA. V was cut by 1 base and J by 14 bases, with 15 bases left in between. In nucleotides, the CDR3 is TGTGCCAGCAGCTTAGTCGGGACGGCTAACTCCCTCCACTTT. Residues: CASSLVGTANSLHF.

This clonotype has a handful of counts. This sequence joins TRBV7-2 and TRBJ2-3; no firm D call. V was pared by 7 bases and J by 0 bases, with 14 bases between. CDR3 length equals 15 residues. Looked up from germline, CDR1 is SGHTA and CDR2 is FQGNSA. CDR3 sequence (DNA): TGTGCCAGCAACTTCGTCGAGGCAAGCACAGATACGCAGTATTTT. Translating gives CASNFVEASTDTQYF.

The chain recombines TRBV7-9 with TRBJ2-3; D remains ambiguous. Per germline, CDR1 SEHNR and CDR2 FQNEAQ (reference sequence). This CDR3 region has 17 residues. V lost 6 bases, J lost 2 bases, and 21 bases lay in between. CDR3 loop: CASRPGRELSYTDTQYF. The DNA for the CDR3 is TGTGCCAGCAGGCCAGGACGCGAGCTTTCCTACACAGATACGCAGTATTTT.

This clonotype was observed a handful of times. The rearrangement uses TRBV6-6 and TRBJ1-1, with D perhaps matching TRBD1 (5 bases). Per germline, CDR1 MNHNY and CDR2 SVGAGI (reference sequence). The V gene lost 4 bases and the J gene lost 5 bases, with 11 bases spanning the gap. This CDR3 has 13 amino acids. The CDR3 reads CASSLDKLTEAFF. The CDR3 coding sequence is TGTGCCAGCAGTTTGGACAAATTGACTGAAGCTTTCTTT.

The rearrangement links TRBV20-1 to TRBJ2-7; TRBD2 matches at 11 bases. Germline lookup yields CDR1 DFQATT and CDR2 SNEGSKA (reference sequence). CDR3 size: 16 residues. V shed 0 bases and J 3 bases; nucleotides not matched to a gene: 7. This chain's CDR3 is CSARDDTSGRSYEQYF. CDR3 sequence (DNA): TGCAGTGCTAGAGATGACACTAGCGGGAGAAGCTACGAGCAGTACTTC.

The CDR3 region has the DNA TGTGCCAGCAGCAATGGACAGGGAATCTATGGCTACACCTTC. Translating gives CASSNGQGIYGYTF. The chain employs TRBV6-2 or TRBV6-3 and TRBJ1-2, with 8 bases fitting TRBD1. The V segment lost 6 bases and the J segment 4 bases; nucleotides outside the gene matches: 7. Germline V CDR1 and CDR2: MNHEY, SVGEGT. The CDR3 is 14 amino acids.

The rearrangement joins TRBV7-9 to TRBJ1-1; D ambiguous. The germline CDR1 and CDR2 sequences are SEHNR and FQNEAQ (reference sequence). The CDR3 extends over 15 amino acids. V was clipped by 1 base and J by 3 bases, with 12 bases between them. The CDR3 coding sequence is TGTGCCAGCAGCTTAGAGTCGGTTCCCGACACTGAAGCTTTCTTT. It yields the protein CASSLESVPDTEAFF. Filled out from reference TRBV7-9 and TRBJ1-1, the complete variable domain reads DTGVSQNPRHKITKRGQNVTFRCDPISEHNRLYWYRQTLGQGPEFLTYFQNEAQLEKSRLLSDRFSAERPKGSFSTLEIQRTEQGDSAMYLCASSLESVPDTEAFFGQGTRLTVV.

The chain has TRBV9 and TRBJ2-3, with unresolved D. The germline gives CDR1 SGDLS, CDR2 YYNGEE. The ends were cut back, 4 bases at V and 1 base at J, with 13 bases in the middle. The CDR3 loop spans 15 amino acids. The CDR3 loop is CASSPDLARTDTQYF. The CDR3 DNA follows: TGTGCCAGCAGCCCCGACTTAGCACGCACAGATACGCAGTATTTT.

CDR3 sequence reads: CASSLIIPGQGTNTEAFF. Written as DNA, the CDR3 is TGTGCCAGCAGTTTAATAATCCCGGGACAGGGGACCAACACTGAAGCTTTCTTT. This chain connects TRBV12-3 or TRBV12-4 to TRBJ1-1; 10 positions agree with TRBD1. The CDR3 has 18 residues. Germline trimming cut 2 bases from V and 2 bases from J; bases unmatched to any gene: 11.

This clonotype has just one count. This chain joins TRBV12-5 and TRBJ2-5; 7 bases are shared with TRBD1. The DNA end favors TRBJ2-1, so the J call may be wrong. This CDR3 is 14 amino acids long. Germline V lookup: CDR1 LGHNT, CDR2 FRNRAP. In DNA, the CDR3 is TGTGCTAGTGGTTTGGTACACAGGGGTAATGAGCAGTTCTTC. The encoded protein is CASGLVHRGNEQFF.

Turning to this clonotype: Germline is not matched at one junction end, which may reflect a read error. The chain recombines TRBV24-1 with TRBJ2-7; D is unresolved. The DNA end is more similar to TRBJ2-1, so the J call may be wrong. The CDR3 sequence is 13 residues long. The germline gives CDR1 KGHDR, CDR2 SFDVKD. CDR3 bases: TGTGTCACCAGTGCCTCTGAGTACAATGAGCAGTTCTTC. Translating gives CVTSASEYNEQFF.

The chain has TRBV5-1 and TRBJ2-6, with D perhaps TRBD1 (5 bases). V gave up 7 bases and J gave up 1 base, with 18 bases separating them. CDR3 length: 17 residues. Germline V gene sequence: CDR1 SGHRS, CDR2 YFSETQ. CDR3 amino acids: CASSPQAQGSGANVLTF. CDR3 bases: TGCGCCAGCTCCCCCCAGGCCCAGGGTTCTGGGGCCAACGTCCTGACTTTC.

The V gene is TRBV4-2, the J gene TRBJ2-6; 7 bases align to TRBD2. This CDR3 contains 19 residues. Per the germline V gene, CDR1 is LGHNA and CDR2 is YNFKEQ. V gave up 4 bases and J gave up 0 bases; unmatched junction bases: 12. In DNA, the CDR3 is TGTGCCAGCAGCCCCCTATGGGCGGGAGACCTCTCTGGGGCCAACGTCCTGACTTTC. Amino acid sequence: CASSPLWAGDLSGANVLTF.

The chain couples TRBV29-1 to TRBJ2-7, with a tentative D call TRBD1 (6 bases). V was clipped by 7 bases and J by 7 bases, with 11 bases between them. There are 10 residues in the CDR3. Germline CDR1 SQVTM, CDR2 ANQGSEA. CDR3 coding DNA: TGCAGCGGATTGGGGGCAGAGCAGTACTTC. Translating gives CSGLGAEQYF.

J is TRBJ2-7 and V is TRBV4-2, with D perhaps being TRBD1 or TRBD2 (5 bases each). Trimming removed 2 bases at V and 1 base at J, with 15 bases between. The CDR3 runs 16 residues. CDR1 is LGHNA, CDR2 YNFKEQ, per germline. CDR3 nucleotide sequence: TGTGCCAGCAGCCAAAACCGGGACCTTCATTCCTACGAGCAGTACTTC. Translated, it gives CASSQNRDLHSYEQYF.

This chain uses TRBV20-1 with TRBJ1-2, with TRBD1 as a possible D gene (6 bases). The CDR3 loop spans 14 amino acids. Germline V gene sequence: CDR1 DFQATT, CDR2 SNEGSKA (reference sequence). With 3 bases removed from V and 6 bases from J, the gap between germline ends came to 17 bases. The CDR3 DNA reads as TGCAGTGCTAGCCCCGGCCAGGGGTTGCATGGCTACACCTTC. Translation: CSASPGQGLHGYTF.

Only a few counts were recorded for this clonotype. The chain combines TRBV19 with TRBJ1-4; no reliable D call. The CDR3 covers 14 residues. Trimming pared 5 bases from V and 5 bases from J, leaving 12 bases between. Germline lookup yields CDR1 LNHDA and CDR2 SQIVND (reference sequence). Written as DNA, the CDR3 is TGTGCCAGTAGTGGTGACATTCAGAATGAAAAACTGTTTTTT. This gives the protein CASSGDIQNEKLFF.

This clonotype was counted only a few times. The chain combines TRBV25-1 with TRBJ1-1, with 7 bases fitting TRBD1. V lost 10 bases and J lost 4; bases outside the gene matches: 9. Germline CDR1 MGHDK, CDR2 SYGVNS. This CDR3 comprises 13 residues. Here the CDR3 reads CATMEGGVTEAFF. The DNA of the CDR3 is TGTGCCACCATGGAAGGGGGCGTCACTGAAGCTTTCTTT.

This clonotype showed up many times. In DNA, the CDR3 is TGTGCCAGCAGACTAACTGGGTTGGACATTCAGTACTTC. Protein sequence: CASRLTGLDIQYF. The chain uses TRBV12-3 or TRBV12-4 and TRBJ2-4; D is undetermined. The CDR3 consists of 13 residues. The V and J ends lost 6 bases and 8 bases respectively, with 14 bases between them.

The sample holds a few counts of this clonotype. This rearrangement joins TRBV7-3 to TRBJ2-7; weak D call: TRBD1 (5 bases). V lost 5 bases, J lost 5 bases, and 13 bases lay in between. CDR1 and CDR2 (germline): SGHTA, FQGTGA. The CDR3 sequence is 13 residues long. This CDR3 is CASSQTVGDEQYF. In DNA form, the CDR3 reads TGTGCCAGCAGCCAGACGGTAGGGGACGAGCAGTACTTC.

This chain links TRBV27 with TRBJ2-5, with 9 positions matching TRBD1. The end of the DNA fits TRBJ2-7 better, so the J call may be wrong. Per germline, CDR1 MNHEY and CDR2 SMNVEV (reference sequence). The CDR3 is 15 amino acids. CDR3 sequence: CASSFSGTGTYEQYF. CDR3 DNA sequence: TGTGCCAGCAGTTTCTCCGGGACAGGGACCTACGAGCAGTACTTC.

The V gene is TRBV6-1, the J gene TRBJ2-7; D might be TRBD2 (5 bases). Germline values: CDR1 MNHNS, CDR2 SASEGT. V dropped 11 bases and J dropped 3 bases, with 11 bases sitting between them. The CDR3 runs to 11 residues. The CDR3 DNA reads TGTGCCGGCAAAGGACTCTACGAGCAGTACTTC. Its translation is CAGKGLYEQYF.

The chain links TRBV5-1 to TRBJ1-4; possibly TRBD1 for D (6 bases). CDR3 length: 14 amino acids. V gave up 2 bases and J gave up 4 bases, with 9 bases separating them. Looked up from germline, CDR1 is SGHRS and CDR2 is YFSETQ. Written as DNA, the CDR3 is TGCGCCAGCAGCTTACAGGGATATAATGAAAAACTGTTTTTT. Protein sequence: CASSLQGYNEKLFF.

There are a few counts of this clonotype. This chain joins TRBV2 and TRBJ1-6; no clear D. The germline V gene encodes CDR1 SNHLY and CDR2 FYNNEI. Trimming removed 6 bases from V and 7 bases from J, with 13 bases in between. The CDR3 is made up of 14 amino acids. CDR3 amino acids: CASRGWAQNSPLHF. The CDR3 nucleotides are TGTGCCAGCAGAGGATGGGCCCAGAATTCACCCCTCCACTTT.

The chain couples TRBV12-3 or TRBV12-4 to TRBJ1-1; D is unresolved. This CDR3 comprises 14 residues. Trimming removed 2 bases at V and 3 bases at J, with 10 bases between. This chain's CDR3 is CASSLTDPHTEAFF. The CDR3 DNA follows: TGTGCCAGCAGTTTAACGGACCCTCACACTGAAGCTTTCTTT.

J is TRBJ1-1 and V is TRBV19, with D unclear. V dropped 3 bases and J dropped 2 bases, with 10 bases sitting between them. From germline, CDR1 is LNHDA and CDR2 SQIVND (reference sequence). The CDR3 is made up of 14 amino acids. Written as DNA, the CDR3 is TGTGCCAGTAGTATGGAAGTGGGAAACACTGAAGCTTTCTTT. Residues: CASSMEVGNTEAFF.

The sample holds a few counts of this clonotype. The genes are TRBV6-5 and TRBJ2-1; 12 bases are shared with TRBD2. Germline-derived CDR1 and CDR2 are MNHEY and SVGAGI. CDR3 length: 18 residues. V lost 4 bases and J lost 3; bases outside the gene matches: 10. CDR3 protein: CASSSLAGGPTIYNEQFF. Here the CDR3 DNA reads TGTGCCAGCAGTTCACTAGCGGGGGGTCCGACTATCTACAATGAGCAGTTCTTC.